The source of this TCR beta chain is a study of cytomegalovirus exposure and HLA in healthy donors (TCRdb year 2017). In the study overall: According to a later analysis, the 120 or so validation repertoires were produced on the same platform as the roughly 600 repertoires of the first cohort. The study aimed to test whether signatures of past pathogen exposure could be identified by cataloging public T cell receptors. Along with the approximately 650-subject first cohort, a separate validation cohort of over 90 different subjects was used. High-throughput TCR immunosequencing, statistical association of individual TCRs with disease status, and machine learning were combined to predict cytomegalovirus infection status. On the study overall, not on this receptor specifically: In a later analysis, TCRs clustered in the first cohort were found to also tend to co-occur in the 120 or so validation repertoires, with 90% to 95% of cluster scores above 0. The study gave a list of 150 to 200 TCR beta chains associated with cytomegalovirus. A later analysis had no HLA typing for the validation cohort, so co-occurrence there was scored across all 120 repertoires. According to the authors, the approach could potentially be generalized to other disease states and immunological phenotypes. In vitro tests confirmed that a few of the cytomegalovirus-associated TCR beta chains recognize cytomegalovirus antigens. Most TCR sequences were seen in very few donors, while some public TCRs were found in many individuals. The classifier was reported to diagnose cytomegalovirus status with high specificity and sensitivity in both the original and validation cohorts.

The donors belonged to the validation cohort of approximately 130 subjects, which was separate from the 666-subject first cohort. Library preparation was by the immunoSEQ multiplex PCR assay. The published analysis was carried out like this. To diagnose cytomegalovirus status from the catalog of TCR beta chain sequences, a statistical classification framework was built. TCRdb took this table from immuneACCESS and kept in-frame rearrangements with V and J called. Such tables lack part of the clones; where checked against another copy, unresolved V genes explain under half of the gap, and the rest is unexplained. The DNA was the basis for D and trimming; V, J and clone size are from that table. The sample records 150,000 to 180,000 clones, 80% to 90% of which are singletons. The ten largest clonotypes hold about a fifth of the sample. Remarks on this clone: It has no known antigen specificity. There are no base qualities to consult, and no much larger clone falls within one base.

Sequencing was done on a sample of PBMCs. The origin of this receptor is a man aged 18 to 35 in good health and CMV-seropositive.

The CDR3 in this case is CASLLLAGGLEQYF. The bases read TGTGCCAGCTTACTACTAGCGGGAGGGCTCGAGCAGTACTTC. This chain is built from TRBV6-1 and TRBJ2-7; 13 of the junction bases match TRBD2. The germline V gene sets CDR1 to MNHNS and CDR2 to SASEGT. Reading from cysteine to phenylalanine, the CDR3 counts 14 amino acids. Only the CDR3 part of the read is kept: 42 bases, read in frame from the first base. V trim: 8 bases; J trim: 6 bases; unmatched bases: 7.